The 8 T cell receptor beta chains given below trace back to one sample, sequenced in a study of cytomegalovirus exposure and HLA in healthy donors. The PCR had 60 Vbeta and 13 Jbeta primers. Using immunoSEQ multiplex PCR, the repertoire was profiled, and TCRdb retains in-frame clones only, with some absent. The sample records under 200,000 clones, around 80% being singletons. Material for sequencing was PBMCs. Receptors originate from a male donor in good health and CMV-seronegative.

The V gene is TRBV29-1, the J gene TRBJ2-4; D may be TRBD1 (5 bases). V lost 4 bases and J 6 bases, leaving 13 bases between the germline ends. Germline assignment: CDR1 SQVTM and CDR2 ANQGSEA. This CDR3 has 13 amino acids. This CDR3 reads CSVAPRQINIQYF. The DNA of the CDR3 is TGCAGCGTTGCTCCTAGACAGATAAACATTCAGTACTTC.

The chain couples TRBV4-3 to TRBJ1-3; possible D gene TRBD1, 6 bases. This CDR3 is 14 amino acids long. The germline V and J ends were trimmed by 3 bases and 3 bases, with 9 bases remaining between them. The V gene's germline CDR1 is LGHNA and CDR2 YSLEER. The CDR3 DNA sequence: TGCGCCAGCAGCCACACAGGGTTTGGAAACACCATATATTTT. Translation: CASSHTGFGNTIYF.

V usage is TRBV27 and J usage is TRBJ1-2; 8 nucleotides line up with TRBD1. Trimming removed 0 bases from V and 7 bases from J; junction bases left unmatched: 7. Looked up from germline, CDR1 is MNHEY and CDR2 is SMNVEV (reference sequence). This CDR3 has 15 amino acids. The CDR3 sequence: CASSLSGQGGSGYTF. CDR3 in DNA: TGTGCCAGCAGTTTATCAGGACAGGGAGGTAGTGGCTACACCTTC.

The V call is TRBV6-4, the J call TRBJ2-1; TRBD1 is a possible D gene (6 bases). The germline V gene encodes CDR1 MRHNA and CDR2 SNTAGT. This CDR3 is built from 16 residues. V lost 4 bases and J 1 base, leaving 14 bases between the germline ends. The CDR3 region has the DNA TGTGCCAGCAGTGTTATGAAGGGGGTTTCCTACAATGAGCAGTTCTTC. Translating gives CASSVMKGVSYNEQFF.

This chain connects TRBV15 to TRBJ2-7; 7 nucleotides line up with TRBD1. The germline gives CDR1 LNHNV, CDR2 YYDKDF (reference sequence). This CDR3 comprises 13 residues. The ends lost 3 bases at V and 3 bases at J; junction bases unmatched: 2. CDR3 loop: CATSSGDSYEQYF. Here the CDR3 DNA reads TGTGCCACCAGCAGTGGGGACAGCTACGAGCAGTACTTC.

The chain recombines TRBV5-6 with TRBJ2-7; D uncertain. The CDR3 runs to 13 residues. CDR1 and CDR2 (germline): SGHDT, YYEEEE. With 4 bases removed from V and 3 bases from J, the gap between germline ends came to 11 bases. The DNA of the CDR3 is TGTGCCAGCAGCGTAACAGTAAACTACGAGCAGTACTTC. Translated, it gives CASSVTVNYEQYF.

V gene TRBV18 combines with J gene TRBJ2-7, with TRBD2 as a possible D gene (6 bases). The CDR3 is 15 amino acids. The V end was cut by 2 bases, the J end by 6 bases, with 17 bases between. Germline V gene sequence: CDR1 KGHSH, CDR2 LQKENI. The CDR3 spells CASSPRGRAGGEQYF. Written as DNA, the CDR3 is TGTGCCAGCTCACCAAGAGGCAGGGCCGGGGGCGAGCAGTACTTC.

The J gene is TRBJ1-1, the V gene TRBV30; D unclear. Trimming shortened V by 0 bases and J by 8 bases, and 7 bases separated the two germline ends. The length of the CDR3 is 11 residues. Germline-derived CDR1 and CDR2 are GTSNPN and SVGIG (reference sequence). CDR3 protein: CAWSVNLEAFF. The CDR3 DNA is TGTGCCTGGAGTGTCAATCTAGAAGCTTTCTTT. The full variable domain, its missing parts supplied by reference TRBV30 and TRBJ1-1, is SQTIHQWPATLVQPVGSPLSLECTVEGTSNPNLYWYRQAAGRGLQLLFYSVGIGQISSEVPQNLSASRPQDRQFILSSKKLLLSDSGFYLCAWSVNLEAFFGQGTRLTVV.